Sequencing of this T cell receptor (beta chain) was carried out in a study of blood T cell repertoires in COVID-19 (dated by TCRdb to the early 2020s). About the full investigation: The collaborator samples originated in the United States, Italy and Spain and spanned the acute and convalescent phases of COVID-19. The prospective study material was composed of cDNA or gDNA derived from T cells, B-cell-depleted T cells, or PBMCs. The dataset comprised deeply sampled blood TCRbeta repertoires from subjects exposed to, actively infected with, or recovered from COVID-19. The repertoires were released in a freely available public database intended as a resource for research on the immune response to SARS-CoV-2. The samples were drawn from two sources: the first 160 participants of the ongoing ImmuneRACE study, and 1,254 subjects contributed by 6 global collaborators. Sample metadata almost always included a de-identified subject ID, COVID-19 status, age in years and sex. Where HLA class I and class II types were available, the types were taken from metadata supplied by the sample provider, not from assay-based typing.

The collaborating institutions used their own protocols to collect whole blood in K2EDTA tubes. For TCRbeta analysis, collaborators shipped samples in one of three forms: frozen whole blood, isolated PBMCs, or DNA extracted from either of those sample types. Study-level results and caveats: The quantity of clinical and demographic metadata differed by source and by participant and was supplied without curation.

TCRbeta CDR3 regions were amplified from genomic DNA by means of the immunoSEQ Assay, a bias-controlled multiplex PCR. Turning to the authors' computational methods: Nucleated cell counts per sample were estimated from amplification of reference gene primers within the assay. To quantify the absolute abundance of each unique TCRbeta CDR3 rearrangement, sequence reads were collapsed and filtered. For each sample, productive Simpson clonality was calculated as the square root of Simpson's diversity index over productive rearrangements. In TCRdb, the immuneACCESS table is reduced to in-frame sequences with V and J assigned. These tables do not hold every clone; where another copy was compared, an unresolved V gene accounts for under half, and the others remain unexplained. From that table come the V and J calls and clone size; the DNA was used to work out D and trimming. The sample table lists hundreds of thousands of clones, approximately 79% of them with a count of one. The top ten hold under 4.5% of the sample.

As concerns this clone: Its binding antigen is unknown. Per-nucleotide qualities are absent, and no much larger clonotype sits a single base away.

The CDR3 goes from the cysteine to the phenylalanine over 14 residues. Of all the DNA, just the CDR3 is kept, 42 bases in frame from base 1. V was cut back by 1 base and J by 4 bases, leaving a gap of 10 bases between them. CDR1 and CDR2, per the germline V gene, are MDHEN and SYDVKM. The sample taken for sequencing was peripheral blood. This receptor was identified in a middle-aged woman with active or convalescent COVID-19. The chain is encoded by TRBV28 joined to TRBJ1-2, with a tentative D gene TRBD1 over 5 matching bases. The nucleotides read TGTGCCAGCAGTTTATCGCAGGGTATCTATGGCTACACCTTC. It is translated as CASSLSQGIYGYTF.